The rows below give T cell receptor beta chains drawn from one sample of a study of cytomegalovirus exposure and HLA in healthy donors. Using immunoSEQ multiplex PCR, the repertoire was profiled, and TCRdb retains in-frame clones only, with some absent. The sample includes roughly 190,000 clones, more than 80% of them seen just once. Sequenced sample: PBMCs. The receptors were sampled from a woman between 50 and 59 years old in good health and CMV-seropositive. CDR3s include the opening cysteine and the closing phenylalanine or tryptophan. D genes are given only for firm matches. Only some rows state a clone size, as once, few, many or a class for expanded clones.

j_call d_call v_call clone_size cdr3_nt cdr3_aa
TRBJ2-5 NA TRBV7-7 NA TGTGCTAGCAGCAGACTTCGGATGCTCCAAGAGACCCAGTACTTC CASSRLRMLQETQYF
TRBJ2-1 TRBD1 TRBV7-3 NA TGTGCCAGCAGCTTAAGGACAGGGAGCACCTACAATGAGCAGTTCTTC CASSLRTGSTYNEQFF
TRBJ1-5 NA TRBV7-9 NA TGTGCCAGCAGCGTCCCAGGGGTTAGTAGCAATCAGCCCCAGCATTTT CASSVPGVSSNQPQHF
TRBJ1-1 NA TRBV7-9 NA TGTGCCAGCGCGCAGGGGACTGAAGCTTTCTTT CASAQGTEAFF
TRBJ1-2 NA TRBV6-6 few TGTGCCAGCAGTTCCTCAGGAGCCCCATATGGCTACACCTTC CASSSSGAPYGYTF
TRBJ2-7 TRBD1 TRBV7-9 NA TGTGCCAGCAGCCTACGAGGACAGGGGACCGAGCAGTACTTC CASSLRGQGTEQYF
TRBJ2-5 TRBD2 TRBV19 once TGTGCCAGTAGTATAGGTAGCGGGGGCCTCCAAGAGACCCAGTACTTC CASSIGSGGLQETQYF
TRBJ1-6 NA TRBV7-3 NA TGTGCCAGCAGCCCAGATCCTCAGGGGTCACCCCTCCACTTT CASSPDPQGSPLHF
TRBJ2-1 TRBD1 TRBV5-8 NA TGTGCCAGCAGCGACGACAGGGGGAATGAGCAGTTCTTC CASSDDRGNEQFF
TRBJ1-2 TRBD1 TRBV19 NA TGTGCCAGTCGGACAGGCGCAGGGGGCTACACCTTC CASRTGAGGYTF
TRBJ1-3 NA TRBV6-1 NA TGTGCCAGCAGTGACCGGGGACAAAACACCATATATTTT CASSDRGQNTIYF
TRBJ2-3 TRBD2 TRBV2 NA TGTGCCAGCAGTGGGACTAGCCCCACAGATACGCAGTATTTT CASSGTSPTDTQYF
TRBJ2-3 TRBD1 TRBV9 NA TGTGCCAGCAGCGTAGGACAGGGGGCATTAGTCCCAGATACGCAGTATTTT CASSVGQGALVPDTQYF
TRBJ2-7 TRBD1 TRBV6-5 NA TGTGCCAGCAGTCGGACAGGGGGCCCCTACGAGCAGTACTTC CASSRTGGPYEQYF
TRBJ2-5 TRBD2 TRBV2 NA TGTGCCAGCATAGCGGGGGCCGGACCTCAAGAGACCCAGTACTTC CASIAGAGPQETQYF
TRBJ2-3 TRBD2 TRBV7-6 once TGTGCCAGCAGTTCAGCGGGGGGGAGCGATACGCAGTATTTT CASSSAGGSDTQYF
TRBJ1-2 TRBD1 TRBV19 NA TGTGCCAGTAGCCCCCGGGACAGGGATGGCTACACCTTC CASSPRDRDGYTF
TRBJ2-7 NA TRBV4-1 NA TGCGCCAGCAGCCCTCAACCCCAGGGCTACGAGCAGTACTTC CASSPQPQGYEQYF
TRBJ1-6 TRBD1 TRBV5-1 NA TGCGCCAGCTTCTCAGGTCCGGGACAGGGAAATTCACCCCTCCACTTT CASFSGPGQGNSPLHF
TRBJ2-5 TRBD2 TRBV14 few TGTGCCAGCAGCCCCCTAAGGGGTGCTAGCGGCGACCAAGAGACCCAGTACTTC CASSPLRGASGDQETQYF
TRBJ2-7 NA TRBV6-5 NA TGTGCCAGCATAGGAGACTACGAGCAGTACTTC CASIGDYEQYF
TRBJ2-2 NA TRBV11-2 NA TGTGCCAGCAGCTTAGATCTTAGGCAGGGCCTGTTTTTT CASSLDLRQGLFF
TRBJ2-1 TRBD2 TRBV9 NA TGTGCCAGCAGCGCCGGGACTAGCGGAACCTACAATGAGCAGTTCTTC CASSAGTSGTYNEQFF
TRBJ1-5 TRBD1 TRBV28 NA TGTGCCAGCAGTTTATATTCCGAGACAGGGAAGTGGGGCAATCAGCCCCAGCATTTT CASSLYSETGKWGNQPQHF
TRBJ1-4 TRBD1 TRBV25-1 NA TGTGCCAGCAGTGAATTAGGACAGGGGATCAGTGAAAAACTGTTTTTT CASSELGQGISEKLFF
TRBJ2-6 NA TRBV6-5 few TGTGCCAGCACCAAGTCAGGGACTGGGGCCAACGTCCTGACTTTC CASTKSGTGANVLTF
TRBJ2-4 TRBD2 TRBV4-3 once TGCGCCAGCAGCCAAGATACCCTAGCGGGGGGCTGGAACATTCAGTACTTC CASSQDTLAGGWNIQYF
TRBJ1-5 NA TRBV28 few TGTGCCAGCAGTTTAGCAGACAGTAGCAATCAGCCCCAGCATTTT CASSLADSSNQPQHF
TRBJ1-2 TRBD1 TRBV7-2 once TGTGCCAGCAGCTTAGTGGCAGGGGGCTCTGGCTACACCTTC CASSLVAGGSGYTF
TRBJ2-3 NA TRBV9 NA TGTGCCAGCAGCGACAGGACAACTTCTTTGGATACGCAGTATTTT CASSDRTTSLDTQYF
TRBJ1-5 NA TRBV14 NA TGTGCCAGCAGGCATCCCGGTGGGGGCGCGAATCTCAATCAGCCCCAGCATTTT CASRHPGGGANLNQPQHF
TRBJ1-1 TRBD1 TRBV30 NA TGTGCCTGGAGGACAGGGTTGAACACTGAAGCTTTCTTT CAWRTGLNTEAFF
TRBJ1-1 NA TRBV21-1 NA TGTGCCAGCAGCCCGCACAGGACGAACACTGAAGCTTTCTTT CASSPHRTNTEAFF
TRBJ2-5 TRBD2 TRBV19 NA TGTGCCAGTAGTATAGATCTCTTAGCGGGGGCCGGAAAGGGGACCCAGTACTTC CASSIDLLAGAGKGTQYF
TRBJ1-1 TRBD1 TRBV28 once TGTGCCAGCAGACCACAGGGGGCGAGGACTGAAGCTTTCTTT CASRPQGARTEAFF
TRBJ1-1 TRBD1 TRBV7-3 NA TGTGCCAGCAGCACACAGGGGGAGGGCACTGAAGCTTTCTTT CASSTQGEGTEAFF
TRBJ2-7 NA TRBV4-1 NA TGCGCCAGCAGCCAAGACGCCGCCAGGGGTGAAAGCTCCTACGAGCAGTACTTC CASSQDAARGESSYEQYF
TRBJ2-5 NA TRBV28 NA TGTGCCAGCAGTTTAGTACTGAGCGTAGAGACCCAGTACTTC CASSLVLSVETQYF
TRBJ2-2 TRBD2 TRBV11-3 NA TGTGCCAGCAGCGGGGGGGTCGGGGAGCTGTTTTTT CASSGGVGELFF
TRBJ1-1 NA TRBV19 NA TGTGCCAGTAGTATTACGGGGGTGGCTGAAGCTTTCTTT CASSITGVAEAFF